One sample yielded the 21 T cell receptor beta chains listed below, sequenced in a study of blood T cell repertoires in COVID-19. Here immunoSEQ multiplex PCR was the method, and the copy in TCRdb shows in-frame clones only, minus some. The repertoire has roughly 160,000 clones, approximately 85% of them found once; the top ten carry around 6.9%. The sequencing input was peripheral blood. Source of these receptors: a man aged 80 or over with COVID-19, enrolled during active disease.

The chain's CDR3 is CASTVSMASNEQFF. CDR3 nucleotide sequence: TGCGCCAGCACCGTGTCGATGGCTTCCAATGAGCAGTTCTTC. The chain recombines TRBV10-2 with TRBJ2-1; no firm D call. V was shortened by 7 bases and J by 6 bases, with 16 bases between the two germline ends. The CDR3 has 14 residues. CDR1 is WSHSY and CDR2 is SAAADI in the germline V gene.

The J gene is TRBJ1-2, the V gene TRBV7-9; D is possibly TRBD1 (6 bases). From germline, CDR1 is SEHNR and CDR2 FQNEAQ (reference sequence). CDR3 length: 15 amino acids. V was pared by 1 base and J by 4 bases, with 13 bases between. The CDR3 protein is CASSLERTDPYGYTF. DNA of the CDR3: TGTGCCAGCAGCTTAGAGCGGACAGACCCCTATGGCTACACCTTC.

In DNA, the CDR3 is TGCGCCAGCAGCTTGGCCGGACCGGGGGAGGGCTATGGCTACACCTTC. It translates to CASSLAGPGEGYGYTF. The V call is TRBV5-1, the J call TRBJ1-2, with a tentative D call TRBD1 (5 bases). Deletions cut 0 bases from V and 4 bases from J, with 16 bases between. The germline V gene has CDR1 SGHRS and CDR2 YFSETQ. The CDR3 spans 16 residues.

This clone has just a few counts. The J gene is TRBJ2-7, the V gene TRBV27; a possible D gene is TRBD1 (6 bases). Germline CDR1 and CDR2: MNHEY and SMNVEV (reference sequence). This CDR3 has 16 amino acids. Trimming stripped 3 bases from V and 2 bases from J, with 17 bases between. CDR3 residues: CASSFYDRSPTYEQYF. CDR3 coding DNA: TGTGCCAGCAGTTTCTACGACAGGAGCCCCACCTACGAGCAGTACTTC.

The rearrangement joins TRBV6-2 or TRBV6-3 to TRBJ1-6; D is possibly TRBD1 (5 bases). The germline CDR1 and CDR2 sequences are MNHEY and SVGEGT. Trimming took off 2 bases at V and 11 bases at J, with 19 bases between the two ends. CDR3 size: 16 residues. The CDR3 DNA follows: TGTGCCAGCAGTTACCGCCGCCCAGGCGACAGAACACCCCTCCACTTT. This encodes CASSYRRPGDRTPLHF.

The count of this clone is one. V usage is TRBV29-1 and J usage is TRBJ2-3; 10 nucleotides line up with TRBD2. Germline values: CDR1 SQVTM, CDR2 ANQGSEA. V was pared by 3 bases and J by 0 bases, with 6 bases of the junction left unmatched. The CDR3 is 16 amino acids. The CDR3 DNA follows: TGCAGCGTTGACCCTAGCGGGGGAGCGAGCACAGATACGCAGTATTTT. This encodes CSVDPSGGASTDTQYF.

V usage is TRBV10-3 and J usage is TRBJ1-4, with D maybe TRBD1 (6 bases). Looked up from germline, CDR1 is ENHRY and CDR2 is SYGVKD. Deletions cut 3 bases from V and 4 bases from J, with 9 bases between. This CDR3 comprises 14 residues. The CDR3 is CAISEGQRNEKLFF. In DNA form, the CDR3 reads TGTGCCATCAGTGAAGGACAGCGTAATGAAAAACTGTTTTTT.

The chain couples TRBV27 to TRBJ1-2; D not certain. CDR1 is MNHEY, CDR2 SMNVEV, per germline (reference sequence). Deletions cut 1 base from V and 2 bases from J, with 20 bases between. The CDR3 consists of 18 residues. CDR3 DNA sequence: TGTGCCAGCAGTTTATTGAGTGGGTCATCGGGGTCAAACTATGGCTACACCTTC. Translated, it gives CASSLLSGSSGSNYGYTF.

This sequence joins TRBV19 and TRBJ2-7; D may be TRBD1 (5 bases). Trimming shortened V by 9 bases and J by 6 bases, and 18 bases separated the two germline ends. Germline CDR1 LNHDA, CDR2 SQIVND (reference sequence). This CDR3 is built from 13 residues. CDR3 loop: CASRNRLMGEQYF. CDR3 in DNA: TGTGCCAGCCGCAACAGGCTAATGGGCGAGCAGTACTTC. Full variable domain (remainder filled in from reference TRBV19 and TRBJ2-7): DGGITQSPKYLFRKEGQNVTLSCEQNLNHDAMYWYRQDPGQGLRLIYYSQIVNDFQKGDIAEGYSVSREKKESFPLTVTSAQKNPTAFYLCASRNRLMGEQYFGPGTRLTVT.

J is TRBJ1-1 and V is TRBV7-9; the match to TRBD1 covers 7 bases. J was trimmed by 5 bases and V by 5 bases; bases with no gene match: 8. The CDR3 is made up of 14 amino acids. Germline loops: CDR1 SEHNR, CDR2 FQNEAQ (reference sequence). CDR3 residues: CASSMKGGETEAFF. The CDR3 nucleotides are TGTGCCAGCAGCATGAAAGGGGGCGAGACTGAAGCTTTCTTT. The complete variable domain, with remaining parts taken from reference TRBV7-9 and TRBJ1-1, reads DTGVSQNPRHKITKRGQNVTFRCDPISEHNRLYWYRQTLGQGPEFLTYFQNEAQLEKSRLLSDRFSAERPKGSFSTLEIQRTEQGDSAMYLCASSMKGGETEAFFGQGTRLTVV.

The rearrangement joins TRBV25-1 to TRBJ1-6; possibly TRBD1 for D (6 bases). CDR3 size: 16 residues. CDR1 and CDR2 (germline): MGHDK, SYGVNS. Deletions cut 0 bases from V and 8 bases from J, with 14 bases between. As DNA, the CDR3 is TGTGCCAGCAGTGAATACCAGACAGGCTGGTATTCACCCCTCCACTTT. Residues: CASSEYQTGWYSPLHF.

The chain couples TRBV19 to TRBJ1-2, with a weak D call TRBD1 (6 bases). Germline CDR1 and CDR2: LNHDA and SQIVND (reference sequence). The CDR3 totals 14 residues. V was trimmed by 3 bases and J by 4 bases, leaving 12 bases between them. The CDR3 DNA sequence: TGTGCCAGTAGTATGCCAGGGGTTTCCTATGGCTACACCTTC. Translating it yields CASSMPGVSYGYTF.

The chain links TRBV18 to TRBJ1-1; D ambiguous. V lost 1 base, J lost 0 bases, and 9 bases lay in between. Germline lookup yields CDR1 KGHSH and CDR2 LQKENI. There are 15 residues in the CDR3. The CDR3 bases are TGTGCCAGCTCACCACTAGTTGACATGAACACTGAAGCTTTCTTT. This translates into CASSPLVDMNTEAFF.

The chain carries TRBV5-1 and TRBJ2-5; TRBD2 matches at 10 bases. Germline loops: CDR1 SGHRS, CDR2 YFSETQ. This CDR3 has 17 residues. V shed 4 bases and J 5 bases; nucleotides not matched to a gene: 14. The CDR3 protein is CASSIRGLAGAGETQYF. CDR3 nucleotides: TGCGCCAGCAGCATCCGGGGGCTAGCGGGGGCCGGGGAGACCCAGTACTTC.

The V call is TRBV15, the J call TRBJ2-3; 7 nucleotides align to TRBD2. Germline assignment: CDR1 LNHNV and CDR2 YYDKDF (reference sequence). J lost 2 bases, V lost 0 bases, and 2 bases had no gene match. The CDR3 is 15 residues long. This CDR3 reads CATSREAGLTDTQYF. The CDR3 DNA sequence: TGTGCCACCAGCAGAGAAGCGGGGCTCACAGATACGCAGTATTTT.

This chain joins TRBV2 and TRBJ2-7, with 11 bases lining up with TRBD1. This CDR3 has 15 amino acids. Germline-derived CDR1 and CDR2 are SNHLY and FYNNEI. V gave up 6 bases and J gave up 1 base; unmatched junction bases: 5. CDR3 residues: CASSRDRGESYEQYF. The CDR3 DNA sequence: TGTGCCAGCAGCCGGGACAGGGGGGAATCCTACGAGCAGTACTTC.

The rearrangement joins TRBV10-3 to TRBJ1-4; tentative D call: TRBD1 (5 bases). This CDR3 contains 14 residues. V was clipped by 6 bases and J by 0 bases, with 8 bases between them. Germline CDR1 and CDR2: ENHRY and SYGVKD. The CDR3 sequence: CAIRGGPTNEKLFF. In DNA form, the CDR3 reads TGTGCCATCAGGGGGGGACCAACTAATGAAAAACTGTTTTTT.

This chain joins TRBV18 and TRBJ2-3, with 8 positions matching TRBD2. Trimming took 3 bases from V and 3 from J; bases not matched to a gene: 8. Germline V gives CDR1 KGHSH, CDR2 LQKENI. CDR3 length: 16 amino acids. The CDR3 coding sequence is TGTGCCAGCTCACCCTCAAGCGGGGGCGGGACAGATACGCAGTATTTT. As protein: CASSPSSGGGTDTQYF.

The chain carries TRBV5-1 and TRBJ1-2; 11 bases fit TRBD1. This CDR3 is 12 amino acids long. Germline assignment: CDR1 SGHRS and CDR2 YFSETQ. Trimming cost V 4 bases and J 12 bases; bases outside gene matches: 5. The CDR3 DNA sequence: TGCGCCAGCAGCGCGGGGGACAGGGGGAACACCTTC. Translating gives CASSAGDRGNTF.

The chain links TRBV28 to TRBJ1-3; 10 nucleotides agree with TRBD1. Trimming at V came to 6 bases and at J to 1 base, leaving 15 bases not matched to a gene. CDR3 length: 19 residues. The germline gives CDR1 MDHEN, CDR2 SYDVKM. CDR3 in DNA: TGTGCCAGCAGCCTGACAGGGGGCGAGACGATAATTTCTGGAAACACCATATATTTT. This sequence encodes CASSLTGGETIISGNTIYF.

This clone occurred once. V is TRBV19 and J is TRBJ1-2; D is undetermined. This CDR3 has 13 amino acids. The germline V and J ends were trimmed by 5 bases and 3 bases, with 10 bases remaining between them. Germline CDR1 is LNHDA and CDR2 is SQIVND (reference sequence). In DNA, the CDR3 is TGTGCCAGTAGTGCCGGGTTATACTATGGCTACACCTTC. Its translation: CASSAGLYYGYTF. The full variable domain, rest sourced from reference TRBV19 and TRBJ1-2, is DGGITQSPKYLFRKEGQNVTLSCEQNLNHDAMYWYRQDPGQGLRLIYYSQIVNDFQKGDIAEGYSVSREKKESFPLTVTSAQKNPTAFYLCASSAGLYYGYTFGSGTRLTVV.